These T cell receptor beta chains were read from a single sample in a study of blood T cell repertoires in COVID-19. The method was immunoSEQ multiplex PCR; TCRdb's version includes in-frame clones alone and lacks a portion of them. The sample has 150,000 to 200,000 clones; about 82% are singletons. The material sequenced was peripheral blood. Receptor source: a young woman with acute or convalescent COVID-19. Both conserved end residues are part of each CDR3. Each record gives: J gene, V gene, D gene, clone size, CDR3 protein, CDR3 DNA. A D gene is named only where the DNA matches it firmly. Expanded clones get a size class; other rows say once, few or many, or leave the size out.

>TRBJ1-2|TRBV19|TRBD1|.
CASSRTGEYGYTF
TGTGCCAGTAGTAGAACAGGGGAGTATGGCTACACCTTC
>TRBJ2-1|TRBV28|.|.
CASSSHRDTMKQFF
TGTGCCAGCAGTTCACACAGGGACACAATGAAGCAGTTCTTC
>TRBJ1-2|TRBV13|.|.
CASSLQSGGGLYGYTF
TGTGCCAGCAGCTTGCAATCGGGTGGGGGGTTATATGGCTACACCTTC
>TRBJ1-5|TRBV28|.|.
CASSGRYRGGEHF
TGTGCCAGCAGTGGGAGATATAGGGGGGGTGAGCATTTT
>TRBJ1-4|TRBV18|TRBD1|.
CASSQRRDSYEKLFF
TGTGCCAGCTCCCAGCGCCGGGACAGTTATGAAAAACTGTTTTTT
>TRBJ1-5|TRBV2|.|.
CASSDPDRLNQPQHF
TGTGCCAGCAGTGATCCCGACAGGCTCAATCAGCCCCAGCATTTT
>TRBJ2-4|TRBV20-1|.|.
CSASSLAKNIQYF
TGCAGTGCTAGTAGCCTAGCCAAAAACATTCAGTACTTC
>TRBJ1-2|TRBV7-2|.|.
CASRPLGRGFGYTF
TGTGCCAGCAGACCGCTCGGGAGGGGCTTTGGCTACACCTTC
>TRBJ1-2|TRBV5-6|TRBD1|.
CASSSPGQGNYGYTF
TGTGCCAGCAGCTCACCGGGACAGGGGAATTATGGCTACACCTTC
>TRBJ2-7|TRBV27|.|.
CASSLYPGSSYEQYF
TGTGCCAGCAGTTTATATCCAGGGTCGAGCTACGAGCAGTACTTC
>TRBJ1-2|TRBV5-4|.|.
CASSLSQANYGYTF
TGTGCCAGCAGCTTGTCACAGGCTAACTATGGCTACACCTTC
>TRBJ1-5|TRBV7-2|.|.
CASSLAGAIQPQHF
TGTGCCAGCAGCTTAGCGGGGGCTATTCAGCCCCAGCATTTT
>TRBJ1-5|TRBV15|.|.
CATSRDEESYSNQPQHF
TGTGCCACCAGCAGAGATGAGGAAAGTTATAGCAATCAGCCCCAGCATTTT
>TRBJ1-4|TRBV30|.|.
CAWSFQGASNEKLFF
TGTGCCTGGAGCTTTCAGGGCGCCTCTAATGAAAAACTGTTTTTT
>TRBJ1-5|TRBV15|.|.
CATSREWSPQHF
TGTGCCACCAGCAGGGAATGGAGTCCCCAGCATTTT
>TRBJ1-3|TRBV3-1/TRBV3-2|.|.
CASSQGRSPGNTIYF
TGTGCCAGCAGCCAGGGGCGTAGCCCTGGAAACACCATATATTTT
>TRBJ1-4|TRBV5-1|TRBD1|.
CASSLGQAPNEKLFF
TGCGCCAGCAGCCTCGGACAGGCGCCTAATGAAAAACTGTTTTTT
>TRBJ1-1|TRBV12-3/TRBV12-4|.|.
CATAREGGTEAFF
TGTGCCACAGCGCGGGAGGGGGGCACTGAAGCTTTCTTT
>TRBJ2-2|TRBV5-4|.|few
CASSPMGGLNTGELFF
TGTGCCAGCAGCCCGATGGGGGGTCTAAACACCGGGGAGCTGTTTTTT
>TRBJ1-5|TRBV4-2|TRBD1|.
CASSPRQGAWQPQHF
TGTGCCAGCAGCCCCAGACAGGGGGCTTGGCAGCCCCAGCATTTT
>TRBJ2-7|TRBV4-1|TRBD2|.
CASSQVMLSGVYEQYF
TGCGCCAGCAGCCAAGTCATGCTTAGCGGGGTCTACGAGCAGTACTTC
>TRBJ2-5|TRBV24-1|.|.
CATSNIEETQYF
TGTGCCACCAGTAATATAGAAGAGACCCAGTACTTC